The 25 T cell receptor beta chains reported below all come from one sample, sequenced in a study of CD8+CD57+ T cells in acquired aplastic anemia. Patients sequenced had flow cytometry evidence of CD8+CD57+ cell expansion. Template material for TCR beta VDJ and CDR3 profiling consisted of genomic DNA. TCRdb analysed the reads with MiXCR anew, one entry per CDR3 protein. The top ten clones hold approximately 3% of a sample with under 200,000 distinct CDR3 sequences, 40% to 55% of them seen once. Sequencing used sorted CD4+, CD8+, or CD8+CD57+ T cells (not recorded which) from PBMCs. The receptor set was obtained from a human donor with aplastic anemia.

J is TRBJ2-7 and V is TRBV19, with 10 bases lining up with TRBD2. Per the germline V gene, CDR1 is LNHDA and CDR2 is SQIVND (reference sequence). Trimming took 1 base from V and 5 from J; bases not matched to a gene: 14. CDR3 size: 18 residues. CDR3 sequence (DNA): TGTGCCAGTAGTATAGGCCCGGCCCTAGCGGGAGTAGAGAACGAGCAGTACTTC. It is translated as CASSIGPALAGVENEQYF.

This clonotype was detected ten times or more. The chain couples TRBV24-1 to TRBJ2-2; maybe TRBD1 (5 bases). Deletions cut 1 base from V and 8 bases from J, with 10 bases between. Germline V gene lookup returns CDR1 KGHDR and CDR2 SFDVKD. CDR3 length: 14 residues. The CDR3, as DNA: TGTGCCACCAGTGATTTCACAGACAGAGGGGAGCTGTTTTTT. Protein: CATSDFTDRGELFF.

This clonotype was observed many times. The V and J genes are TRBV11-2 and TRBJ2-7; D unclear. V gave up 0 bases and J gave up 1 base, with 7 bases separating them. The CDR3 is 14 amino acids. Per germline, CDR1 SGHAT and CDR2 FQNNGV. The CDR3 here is CASSLEGPSYEQYF. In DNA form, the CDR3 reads TGTGCCAGCAGCTTAGAAGGCCCTTCCTACGAGCAGTACTTC.

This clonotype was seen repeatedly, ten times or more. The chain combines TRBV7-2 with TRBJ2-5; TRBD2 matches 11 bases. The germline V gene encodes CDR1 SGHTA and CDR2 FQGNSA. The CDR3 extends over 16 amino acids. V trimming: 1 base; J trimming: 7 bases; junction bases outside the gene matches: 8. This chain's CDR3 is CASSLVASGRTGTQYF. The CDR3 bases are TGTGCCAGCAGCTTAGTGGCTAGCGGGAGGACGGGGACCCAGTACTTC.

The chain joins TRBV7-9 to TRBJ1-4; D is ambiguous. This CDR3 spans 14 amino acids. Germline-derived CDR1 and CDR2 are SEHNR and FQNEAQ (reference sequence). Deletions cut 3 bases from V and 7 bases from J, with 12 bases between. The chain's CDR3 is CASSFHQEGEKLFF. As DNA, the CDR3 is TGTGCCAGCAGCTTTCATCAAGAGGGTGAAAAACTGTTTTTT. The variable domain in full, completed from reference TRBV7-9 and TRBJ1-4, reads DTGVSQNPRHKITKRGQNVTFRCDPISEHNRLYWYRQTLGQGPEFLTYFQNEAQLEKSRLLSDRFSAERPKGSFSTLEIQRTEQGDSAMYLCASSFHQEGEKLFFGSGTQLSVL.

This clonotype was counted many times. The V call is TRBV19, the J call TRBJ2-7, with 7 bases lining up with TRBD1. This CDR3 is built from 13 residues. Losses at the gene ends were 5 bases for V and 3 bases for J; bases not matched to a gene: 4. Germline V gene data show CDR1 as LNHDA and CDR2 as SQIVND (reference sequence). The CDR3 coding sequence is TGTGCCAGTAGTCCCCGGACAGGCTACGAGCAGTACTTC. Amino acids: CASSPRTGYEQYF.

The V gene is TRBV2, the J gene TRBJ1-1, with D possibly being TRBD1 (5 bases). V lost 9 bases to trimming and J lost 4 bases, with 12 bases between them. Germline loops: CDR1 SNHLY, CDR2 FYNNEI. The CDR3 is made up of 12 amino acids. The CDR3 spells CASGTVGTEAFF. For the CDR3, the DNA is TGTGCCAGTGGGACGGTGGGCACTGAAGCTTTCTTT. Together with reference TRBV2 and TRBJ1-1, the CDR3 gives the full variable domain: EPEVTQTPSHQVTQMGQEVILRCVPISNHLYFYWYRQILGQKVEFLVSFYNNEISEKSEIFDDQFSVERPDGSNFTLKIRSTKLEDSAMYFCASGTVGTEAFFGQGTRLTVV.

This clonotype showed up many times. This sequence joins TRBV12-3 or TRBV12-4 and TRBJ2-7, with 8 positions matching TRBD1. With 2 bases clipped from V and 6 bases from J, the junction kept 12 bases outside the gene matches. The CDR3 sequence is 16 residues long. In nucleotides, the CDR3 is TGTGCCAGCAGTTTAAAGAGGACAGGGCTAGGACTCGAGCAGTACTTC. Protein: CASSLKRTGLGLEQYF.

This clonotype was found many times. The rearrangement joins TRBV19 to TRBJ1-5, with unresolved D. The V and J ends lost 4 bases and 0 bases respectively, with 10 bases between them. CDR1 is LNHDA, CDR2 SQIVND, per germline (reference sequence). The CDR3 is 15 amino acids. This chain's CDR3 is CASSRSGGSNQPQHF. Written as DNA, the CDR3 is TGTGCCAGTAGTAGAAGCGGAGGTAGCAATCAGCCCCAGCATTTT.

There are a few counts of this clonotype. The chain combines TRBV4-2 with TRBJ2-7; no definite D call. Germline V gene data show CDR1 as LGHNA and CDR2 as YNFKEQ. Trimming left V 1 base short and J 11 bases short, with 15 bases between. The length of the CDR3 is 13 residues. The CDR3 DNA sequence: TGTGCCAGCAGCCAAGGCCTAAAGGAACAAGAGTACTTC. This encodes CASSQGLKEQEYF.

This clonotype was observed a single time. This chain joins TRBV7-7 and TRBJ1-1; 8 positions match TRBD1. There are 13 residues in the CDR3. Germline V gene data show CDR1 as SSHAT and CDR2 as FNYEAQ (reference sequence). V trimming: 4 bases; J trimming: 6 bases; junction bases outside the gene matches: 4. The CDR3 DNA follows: TGTGCCAGCAGCTCTGACAGGGGCGCTGAAGCTTTCTTT. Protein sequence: CASSSDRGAEAFF.

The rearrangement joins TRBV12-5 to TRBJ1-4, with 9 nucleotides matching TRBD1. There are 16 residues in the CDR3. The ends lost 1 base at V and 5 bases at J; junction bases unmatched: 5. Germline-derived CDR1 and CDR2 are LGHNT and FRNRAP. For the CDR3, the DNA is TGTGCTAGTGGTTTGGCCGGGACAGGGCGAAATGAAAAACTGTTTTTT. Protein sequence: CASGLAGTGRNEKLFF. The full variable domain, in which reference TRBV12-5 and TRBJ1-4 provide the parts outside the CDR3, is DARVTQTPRHKVTEMGQEVTMRCQPILGHNTVFWYRQTMMQGLELLAYFRNRAPLDDSGMPKDRFSAEMPDATLATLKIQPSEPRDSAVYFCASGLAGTGRNEKLFFGSGTQLSVL.

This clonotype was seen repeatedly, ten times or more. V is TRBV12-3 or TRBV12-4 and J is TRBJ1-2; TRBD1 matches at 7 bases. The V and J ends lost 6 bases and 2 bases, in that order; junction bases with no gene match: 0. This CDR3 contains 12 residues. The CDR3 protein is CASRTGNYGYTF. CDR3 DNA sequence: TGTGCCAGCAGGACAGGGAACTATGGCTACACCTTC.

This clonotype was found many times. The CDR3 loop is CASISGSYTDTQYF. Here the CDR3 DNA reads TGTGCCAGTATTAGTGGGTCCTACACAGATACGCAGTATTTT. V and J are TRBV6-2 or TRBV6-3 and TRBJ2-3, with unresolved D. V lost 9 bases and J 2 bases, leaving 15 bases between the germline ends. The CDR3 length is 14 residues. CDR1 and CDR2 (germline): MNHEY, SVGEGT.

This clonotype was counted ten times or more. CDR3 in amino acids: CASSPSASGDSGTQYF. CDR3 nucleotide sequence: TGTGCCAGCAGCCCATCAGCTAGCGGGGACTCAGGGACCCAGTACTTC. The chain joins TRBV9 to TRBJ2-5, with TRBD2 matching 9 bases. Germline trimming cut 4 bases from V and 7 bases from J; bases unmatched to any gene: 14. The CDR3 is 16 residues long. CDR1 is SGDLS, CDR2 YYNGEE, per germline.

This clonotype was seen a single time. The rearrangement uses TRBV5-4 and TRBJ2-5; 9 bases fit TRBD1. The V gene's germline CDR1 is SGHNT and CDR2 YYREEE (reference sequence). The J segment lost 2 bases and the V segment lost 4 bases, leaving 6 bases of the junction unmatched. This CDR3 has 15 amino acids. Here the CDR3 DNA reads TGTGCCAGCAGCCGGACAGGGGCCCTACAAGAGACCCAGTACTTC. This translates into CASSRTGALQETQYF.

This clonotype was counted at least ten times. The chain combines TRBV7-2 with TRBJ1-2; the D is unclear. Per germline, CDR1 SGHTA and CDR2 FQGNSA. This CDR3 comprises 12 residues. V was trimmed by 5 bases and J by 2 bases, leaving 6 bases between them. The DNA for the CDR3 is TGTGCCAGCAGCGAGAACAACTATGGCTACACCTTC. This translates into CASSENNYGYTF.

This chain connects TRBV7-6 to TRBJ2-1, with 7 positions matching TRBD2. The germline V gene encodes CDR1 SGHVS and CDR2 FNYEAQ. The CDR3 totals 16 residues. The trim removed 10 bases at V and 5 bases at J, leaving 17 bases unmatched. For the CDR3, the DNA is TGTGCCACCGCCTCGAGGTCCACGGGAGGAGACAATGAGCAGTTCTTC. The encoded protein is CATASRSTGGDNEQFF.

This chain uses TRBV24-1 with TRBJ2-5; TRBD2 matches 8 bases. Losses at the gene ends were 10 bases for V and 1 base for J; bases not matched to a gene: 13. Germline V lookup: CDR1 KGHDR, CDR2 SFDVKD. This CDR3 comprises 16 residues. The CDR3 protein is CATRRGGVGGQETQYF. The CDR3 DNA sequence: TGTGCCACACGACGGGGGGGAGTAGGGGGCCAAGAGACCCAGTACTTC.

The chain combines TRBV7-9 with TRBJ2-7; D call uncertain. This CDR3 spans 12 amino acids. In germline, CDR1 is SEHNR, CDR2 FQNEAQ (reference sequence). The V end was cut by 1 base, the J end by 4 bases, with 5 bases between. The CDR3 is CASSLGKYEQYF. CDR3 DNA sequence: TGTGCCAGCAGCTTAGGCAAATACGAGCAGTACTTC. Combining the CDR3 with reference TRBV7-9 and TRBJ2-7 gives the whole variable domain DTGVSQNPRHKITKRGQNVTFRCDPISEHNRLYWYRQTLGQGPEFLTYFQNEAQLEKSRLLSDRFSAERPKGSFSTLEIQRTEQGDSAMYLCASSLGKYEQYFGPGTRLTVT.

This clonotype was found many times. DNA for the CDR3: TGTGCCAGCAGCGTAGGACTAGCGGGAGAGGACGAGCAGTACTTC. It encodes CASSVGLAGEDEQYF. This sequence joins TRBV9 and TRBJ2-7; TRBD2 matches at 12 bases. Germline V gene data show CDR1 as SGDLS and CDR2 as YYNGEE. With V trimmed by 0 bases and J by 5 bases, 3 bases remained unmatched. This CDR3 contains 15 residues. The whole variable domain, remainder taken from reference TRBV9 and TRBJ2-7, is DSGVTQTPKHLITATGQRVTLRCSPRSGDLSVYWYQQSLDQGLQFLIQYYNGEERAKGNILERFSAQQFPDLHSELNLSSLELGDSALYFCASSVGLAGEDEQYFGPGTRLTVT.

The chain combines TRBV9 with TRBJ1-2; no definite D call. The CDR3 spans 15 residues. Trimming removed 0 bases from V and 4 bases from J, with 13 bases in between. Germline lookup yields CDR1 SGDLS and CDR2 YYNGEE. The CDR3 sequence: CASSVAGGLVYGYTF. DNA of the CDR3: TGTGCCAGCAGCGTAGCGGGTGGGCTAGTCTATGGCTACACCTTC.

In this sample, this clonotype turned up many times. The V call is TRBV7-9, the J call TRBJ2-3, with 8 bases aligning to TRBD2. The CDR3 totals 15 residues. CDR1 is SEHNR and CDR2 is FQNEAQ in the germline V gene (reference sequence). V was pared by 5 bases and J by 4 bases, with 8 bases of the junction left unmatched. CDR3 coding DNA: TGTGCCAGCAGCCCCGCGGGGGGTTTAGCAGATACGCAGTATTTT. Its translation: CASSPAGGLADTQYF.

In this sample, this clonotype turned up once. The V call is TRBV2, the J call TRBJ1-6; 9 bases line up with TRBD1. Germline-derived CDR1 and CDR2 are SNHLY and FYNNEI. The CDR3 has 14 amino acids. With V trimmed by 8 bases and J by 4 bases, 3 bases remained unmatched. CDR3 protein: CASRGQGYNSPLHF. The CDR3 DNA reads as TGTGCCAGCCGAGGACAGGGGTATAATTCACCCCTCCACTTT. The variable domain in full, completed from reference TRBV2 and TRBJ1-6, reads EPEVTQTPSHQVTQMGQEVILRCVPISNHLYFYWYRQILGQKVEFLVSFYNNEISEKSEIFDDQFSVERPDGSNFTLKIRSTKLEDSAMYFCASRGQGYNSPLHFGNGTRLTVT.

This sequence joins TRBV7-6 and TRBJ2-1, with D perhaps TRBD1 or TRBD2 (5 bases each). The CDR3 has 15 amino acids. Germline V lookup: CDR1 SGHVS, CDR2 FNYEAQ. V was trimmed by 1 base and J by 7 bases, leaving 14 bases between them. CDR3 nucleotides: TGTGCCAGCAGCTTAGACCCGGGGCCCAGGAATGAGCAGTTCTTC. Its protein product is CASSLDPGPRNEQFF.